The 8 T cell receptor beta chains presented below share a single source sample, sequenced in a study of siplizumab effects on memory and regulatory T cells. Produced via immunoSEQ multiplex PCR; TCRdb's table is partial and in-frame only. The table has about 120,000 clones, approximately 94% seen once; the top ten hold 1.5% to 2%. Source material: non-Treg CD4+ T cells sorted from blood. These receptors all come from a human donor in good health.

The chain combines TRBV11-1 with TRBJ2-5, with D unresolved. Trimming stripped 5 bases from V and 2 bases from J, with 6 bases between. CDR1 SGHAT and CDR2 FQDESV come from the germline V gene (reference sequence). This CDR3 spans 12 amino acids. The CDR3 coding sequence is TGTGCCAGCAGCCGCGTGCAAGAGACCCAGTACTTC. This gives the protein CASSRVQETQYF.

The gene calls are TRBV6-6 and TRBJ2-4; D might be TRBD1 (6 bases). The CDR3 loop spans 13 amino acids. V lost 6 bases and J 8 bases, leaving 14 bases between the germline ends. The germline CDR1 and CDR2 sequences are MNHNY and SVGAGI (reference sequence). The CDR3 DNA reads as TGTGCCAGCAGGCATGGACAGAGAGACATTCAGTACTTC. Translation gives CASRHGQRDIQYF.

This clone occurred once. J is TRBJ1-1 and V is TRBV6-5; D gene ambiguous. The germline V gene encodes CDR1 MNHEY and CDR2 SVGAGI. The CDR3 sequence is 13 residues long. Trimming left V 0 bases short and J 5 bases short, with 7 bases between. CDR3 sequence (DNA): TGTGCCAGCAGTTACTCGATCGAAACTGAAGCTTTCTTT. Translation gives CASSYSIETEAFF.

This clone was recorded once. This chain links TRBV5-3 with TRBJ2-3; D is possibly TRBD1 or TRBD2 (6 bases each). TRBV5-3 is sorted into the ORF group, with uncertain function. This CDR3 is 16 amino acids long. V was trimmed by 0 bases and J by 1 base, leaving 12 bases between them. This CDR3 is CARSLAGAVRTDTQYF. The CDR3 nucleotides are TGTGCCAGAAGCTTGGCGGGGGCCGTACGCACAGATACGCAGTATTTT.

This rearrangement joins TRBV4-1 to TRBJ2-7; no clear D. V was cut by 1 base and J by 3 bases, with 13 bases left in between. The germline CDR1 and CDR2 sequences are MGHRA and YSYEKL. CDR3 length equals 15 residues. The CDR3 spells CASSQGDMPNYEQYF. The CDR3 DNA follows: TGCGCCAGCAGCCAAGGCGACATGCCAAACTACGAGCAGTACTTC.

This clone was seen only once. The junction departs from germline at one end; a sequencing error may be responsible. The chain is built from TRBV20-1 and TRBJ2-3; D is ambiguous. The CDR3 covers 11 residues. Germline V gives CDR1 DFQATT, CDR2 SNEGSKA (reference sequence). The CDR3 protein is CSATQSDTRYF. The DNA for the CDR3 is TGCAGTGCTACCCAATCAGATACGCGGTATTTT.

The rearrangement links TRBV18 to TRBJ1-1; TRBD1 matches 7 bases. The CDR3 spans 14 residues. Trimming removed 6 bases from V and 0 bases from J; junction bases left unmatched: 4. CDR1 is KGHSH, CDR2 LQKENI, per germline. For the CDR3, the DNA is TGTGCCAGCTCGCGGGACAGCTTGAACACTGAAGCTTTCTTT. This translates into CASSRDSLNTEAFF.

This chain connects TRBV4-1 to TRBJ2-1, with 9 bases identical to TRBD1. This CDR3 region has 13 residues. Germline V CDR1 and CDR2: MGHRA, YSYEKL. Losses at the gene ends were 4 bases for V and 7 bases for J; bases not matched to a gene: 2. The CDR3 protein is CASSRTGVNEQFF. In nucleotides, the CDR3 is TGCGCCAGCAGCCGGACAGGGGTTAATGAGCAGTTCTTC.